This T cell receptor beta chain originates from a study of T cells in Graves' hyperthyroidism and ophthalmopathy. Study details: Peripheral blood was drawn at first diagnosis, prior to all treatment. Study-level points and caveats: A model of 13 V-J pairs discriminated ophthalmopathy from stable hyperthyroidism.

It was RNA transcripts that yielded the amplified TCR beta CDR3 regions. The HTBI primer set drove a first-round RT-PCR of the TCR CDR3. TCRdb called the multiplex PCR reads again in MiXCR, with one record for every CDR3 protein. Of hundreds of thousands of distinct CDR3 sequences listed, approximately 15% are singletons. The V and J ends lost 3 bases and 7 bases, in that order; junction bases with no gene match: 7. CDR1 and CDR2 from the germline V gene are MNHNS and SASEGT. The CDR3 totals 16 residues. This clonotype was seen a few times. Its antigen is unknown. The specimen was blood. This sequence joins TRBV6-1 and TRBJ2-1, with 12 nucleotides matching TRBD2. The receptor comes from a woman in her sixties with Graves' ophthalmopathy. CDR3 sequence (DNA): TGTGCCAGCAGTGACCCTCCCGGGACTAGCGGGAATGAGCAGTTCTTC. As protein: CASSDPPGTSGNEQFF.